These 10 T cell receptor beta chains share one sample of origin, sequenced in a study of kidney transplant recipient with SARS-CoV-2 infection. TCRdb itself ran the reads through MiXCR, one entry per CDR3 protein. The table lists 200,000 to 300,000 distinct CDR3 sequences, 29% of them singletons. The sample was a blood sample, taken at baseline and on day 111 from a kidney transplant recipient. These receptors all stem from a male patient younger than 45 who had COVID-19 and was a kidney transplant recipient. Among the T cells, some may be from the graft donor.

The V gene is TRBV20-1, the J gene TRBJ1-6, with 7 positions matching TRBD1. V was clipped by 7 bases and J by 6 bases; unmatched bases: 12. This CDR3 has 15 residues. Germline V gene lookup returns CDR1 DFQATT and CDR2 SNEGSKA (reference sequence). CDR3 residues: CSVRARTGLNSPLHF. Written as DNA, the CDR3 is TGCAGTGTCCGGGCAAGGACAGGACTTAATTCACCCCTCCACTTT.

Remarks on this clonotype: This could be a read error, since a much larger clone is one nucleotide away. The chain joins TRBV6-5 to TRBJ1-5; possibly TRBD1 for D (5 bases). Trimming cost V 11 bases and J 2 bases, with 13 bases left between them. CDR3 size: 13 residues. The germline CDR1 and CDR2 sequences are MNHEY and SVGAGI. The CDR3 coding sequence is TGTGCCGGCAACGGGGGGGGCAATCAGCCCCAGCATTTT. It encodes CAGNGGGNQPQHF.

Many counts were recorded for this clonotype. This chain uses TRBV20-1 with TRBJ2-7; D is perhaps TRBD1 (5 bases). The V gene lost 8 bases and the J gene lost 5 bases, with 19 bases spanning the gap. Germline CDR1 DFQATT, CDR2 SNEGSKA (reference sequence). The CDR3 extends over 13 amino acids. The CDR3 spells CSTNRGPGNEQYF. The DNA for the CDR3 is TGCAGTACTAATAGGGGCCCGGGTAACGAGCAGTACTTC.

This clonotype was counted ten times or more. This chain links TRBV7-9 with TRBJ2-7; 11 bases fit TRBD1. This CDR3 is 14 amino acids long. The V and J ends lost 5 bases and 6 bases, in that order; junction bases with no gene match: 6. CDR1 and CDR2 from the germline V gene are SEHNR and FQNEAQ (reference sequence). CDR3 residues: CASSAGQGVREQYF. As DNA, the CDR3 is TGTGCCAGCAGCGCGGGACAGGGGGTTCGCGAGCAGTACTTC.

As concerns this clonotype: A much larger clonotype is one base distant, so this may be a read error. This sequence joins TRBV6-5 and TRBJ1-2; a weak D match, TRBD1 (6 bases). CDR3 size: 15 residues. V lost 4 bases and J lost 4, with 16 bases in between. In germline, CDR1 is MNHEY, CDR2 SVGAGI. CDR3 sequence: CASSFSDSPIYGYTF. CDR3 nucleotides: TGTGCCAGCAGTTTTTCGGACAGCCCGATCTATGGCTACACCTTC.

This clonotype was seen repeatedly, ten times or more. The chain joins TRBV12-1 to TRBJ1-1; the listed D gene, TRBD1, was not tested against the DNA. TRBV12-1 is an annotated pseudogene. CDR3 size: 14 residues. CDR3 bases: TGTGCCAGCAGCTTGGGACACCCGAACACTGAAGCTTTCTTT. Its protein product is CASSLGHPNTEAFF.

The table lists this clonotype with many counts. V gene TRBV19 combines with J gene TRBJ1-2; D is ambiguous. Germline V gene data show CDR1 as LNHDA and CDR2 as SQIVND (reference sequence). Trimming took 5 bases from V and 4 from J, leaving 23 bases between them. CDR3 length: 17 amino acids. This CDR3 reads CASSSAPTNRKTYGYTF. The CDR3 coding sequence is TGTGCCAGTAGTTCCGCTCCGACAAATCGAAAGACCTATGGCTACACCTTC. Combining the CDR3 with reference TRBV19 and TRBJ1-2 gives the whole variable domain DGGITQSPKYLFRKEGQNVTLSCEQNLNHDAMYWYRQDPGQGLRLIYYSQIVNDFQKGDIAEGYSVSREKKESFPLTVTSAQKNPTAFYLCASSSAPTNRKTYGYTFGSGTRLTVV.

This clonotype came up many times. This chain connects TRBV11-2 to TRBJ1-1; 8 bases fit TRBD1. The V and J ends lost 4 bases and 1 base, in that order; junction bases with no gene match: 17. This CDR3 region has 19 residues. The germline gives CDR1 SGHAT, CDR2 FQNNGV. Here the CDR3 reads CASSSLKGLTGGWNTEAFF. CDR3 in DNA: TGTGCCAGCAGCTCTCTTAAAGGGCTAACAGGGGGATGGAACACTGAAGCTTTCTTT. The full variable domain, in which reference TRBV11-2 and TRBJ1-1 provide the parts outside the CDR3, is EAGVAQSPRYKIIEKRQSVAFWCNPISGHATLYWYQQILGQGPKLLIQFQNNGVVDDSQLPKDRFSAERLKGVDSTLKIQPAKLEDSAVYLCASSSLKGLTGGWNTEAFFGQGTRLTVV.

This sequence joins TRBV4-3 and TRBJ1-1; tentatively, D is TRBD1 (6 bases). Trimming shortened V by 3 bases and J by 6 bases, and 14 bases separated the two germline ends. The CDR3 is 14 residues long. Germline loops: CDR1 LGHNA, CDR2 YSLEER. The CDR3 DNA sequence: TGCGCCAGCAGCCAGGCCCAGGGGCTCCCTGAAGCTTTCTTT. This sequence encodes CASSQAQGLPEAFF.

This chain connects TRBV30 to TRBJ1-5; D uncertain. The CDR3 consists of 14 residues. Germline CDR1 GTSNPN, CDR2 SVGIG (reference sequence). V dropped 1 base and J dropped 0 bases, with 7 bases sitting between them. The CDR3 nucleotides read TGTGCCTGGAGTGCATTGGGTAGCAATCAGCCCCAGCATTTT. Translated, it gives CAWSALGSNQPQHF.